These 4 T cell receptor beta chains came from one sample sequenced in a study of Ad26.COV2.S vaccination and SARS-CoV-2 variants (dated by TCRdb to the early 2020s). The method behind the library was the immunoSEQ multiplex PCR assay. TCRdb took this table from immuneACCESS and kept in-frame rearrangements with V and J called. Such tables lack part of the clones; where checked against another copy, unresolved V genes explain under half of the gap, and the rest is unexplained. Present in this sample are about 350,000 clones, about 89% of which were seen just once. The leading ten clones occupy approximately 4.5% of the sample. Taken with the paper, the label for treatment or condition translates to: 15 to 20 received Ad26.COV2.S at low or high dose, single or two shots; several received placebo; per-sample allocation not given. For vaccine and placebo recipients, repertoires were sequenced using samples collected on day 63 after the first injection.

Source: peripheral blood, taken in a trial of Ad26.COV2.S vaccine versus placebo. The receptor source for this set is a person between 18 and 65 years old who received the Ad26.COV2.S COVID-19 vaccine or a placebo.

This clone was observed a single time. The V gene is TRBV13, the J gene TRBJ2-1, with unresolved D. CDR1 is PRHDT, CDR2 FYEKMQ, per germline (reference sequence). The V and J ends lost 0 bases and 3 bases respectively, with 3 bases between them. The CDR3 extends over 13 amino acids. The CDR3 bases are TGTGCCAGCAGCTTAGGAAGCTACAATGAGCAGTTCTTC. Its translation is CASSLGSYNEQFF.

The chain carries TRBV9 and TRBJ2-2; D is ambiguous. Germline assignment: CDR1 SGDLS and CDR2 YYNGEE. V was shortened by 0 bases and J by 1 base, with 7 bases between the two germline ends. CDR3 size: 15 residues. DNA for the CDR3: TGTGCCAGCAGCGTAGGTCCAGTGAACACCGGGGAGCTGTTTTTT. Translation gives CASSVGPVNTGELFF.

The rearrangement joins TRBV2 to TRBJ1-6; TRBD1 might be the D (5 bases). This CDR3 comprises 15 residues. Germline-derived CDR1 and CDR2 are SNHLY and FYNNEI. V lost 2 bases to trimming and J lost 9 bases, with 14 bases between them. CDR3: CASSEMTAGTSPLHF. The CDR3 nucleotides are TGTGCCAGCAGTGAAATGACGGCAGGGACTTCACCCCTCCACTTT.

V and J are TRBV19 and TRBJ1-2; D unresolved. This CDR3 is 14 amino acids long. V was trimmed by 1 base and J by 4 bases, leaving 10 bases between them. The germline V gene has CDR1 LNHDA and CDR2 SQIVND (reference sequence). The CDR3 region has the DNA TGTGCCAGTAGTATAGTCGGGATAGCCTATGGCTACACCTTC. This encodes CASSIVGIAYGYTF.